This T cell receptor beta chain was obtained from a study of tumor and adjacent non-tumor tissue in lung cancer. About the study: Around 4.5 million productive TCRbeta reads were obtained per sample on average. Overall study findings and caveats: Tumor repertoires had a smaller top 100 clone share than normal lung.

RNA was extracted from bulk tissue without any cell sorting. Between August and November 2014, newly diagnosed, chemotherapy-naive lung cancer patients underwent thoracic surgery in China. Germline V gives CDR1 MNHEY, CDR2 SVGAGI. The CDR3 has 15 residues if both end residues are counted. With regard to this clonotype: The antigen remains undetermined. No DNA is shown, since the ends of the CDR3 on it are uncertain; the CDR3 is the one TCRdb lists.

Three rounds of nested PCR, following a modified ARM-PCR protocol, produced the TCRbeta library. TCRdb itself ran the multiplex PCR reads through MiXCR, one entry per CDR3 protein. The sample has roughly 66,000 distinct CDR3 sequences, around 78% seen once. Sequenced input: lung tumor tissue. The clonotype was recovered from a man aged 55 to 70 with non-small cell lung cancer. The rearrangement links TRBV6-5 to TRBJ2-1; the listed D gene, TRBD1, was not tested against the DNA. The CDR3 protein is CASSFGEGALNEQFF.